This T cell receptor beta chain came from a study of human T cells and chemical hapten exposure. Study overall: From small differences in pooled library volume came most of the variation in per-sample TCR yields.

Unique molecular identifiers were attached to individual cDNA molecules during library preparation. TCRdb reanalysed the RACE reads using MiXCR and keeps one entry per CDR3 protein. The data show roughly 71,000 distinct CDR3 sequences, approximately 6.1% seen once. The sample holds many counts of this clonotype. Its antigen is as yet unknown. Findings and caveats of the study: Following DPC sensitization, TCRs present above 1 in 1000 frequency showed no change.

V lost 7 bases and J lost 3, with 11 bases in between. In germline, CDR1 is SGDLS, CDR2 YYNGEE. The CDR3 length is 13 residues. As to time point: healthy volunteer bleed at 6 weeks. Total RNA was isolated from unfractionated whole blood. The chain is built from TRBV9 and TRBJ2-1; a weak D match, TRBD1 (6 bases). The receptor comes from a female donor in good health. Some clones in this sample may be carry-over from other donors' samples. The specimen sequenced was whole blood. The CDR3 reads CASSGTLYNEQFF. CDR3 DNA: TGTGCCAGCTCCGGGACACTCTACAATGAGCAGTTCTTC.